This T cell receptor (beta chain) comes out of a study of blood T cell repertoires in COVID-19. Overall study context: The cDNA or gDNA used as material had been derived from T cells, B-cell-depleted T cells, or PBMCs.

This clone appeared a single time. TCRdb's table, derived via immunoSEQ multiplex PCR, lists solely in-frame clones and lacks some. The table shows roughly 70,000 clones, with 80% to 95% occurring only once. CDR3 length: 14 residues. The germline gives CDR1 SGHVS, CDR2 FQNEAQ. Trimming removed 1 base from V and 1 base from J, with 7 bases in between. The clonotype comes from a human donor in a cohort sampled during active COVID-19. The sample comprised peripheral blood. The rearrangement links TRBV7-8 to TRBJ1-1; D uncertain. This CDR3 is CASSLEGGNTEAFF. The CDR3 DNA follows: TGTGCCAGCAGCTTAGAAGGAGGGAACACTGAAGCTTTCTTT.